This T cell receptor (beta chain) comes out of a study of T cell responses to AZD1222 COVID-19 vaccine. Assay used: immunoSEQ multiplex PCR; TCRdb lists only in-frame clones, some missing. The table includes about 170,000 clones, 85% to 95% detected once. The germline gives CDR1 SGHTA, CDR2 FQGNSA. The CDR3 totals 13 residues. The junction had 9 bases not matched to a gene; V was cut back by 7 bases and J by 7 bases. About this clone itself: Its antigen is not identified.

Findings and caveats of the study: Donors in the cohort were predominantly white British and more often female, and clonal diversity was possibly underestimated. Reportedly, close to half of spike-specific TCRs are directed against unmutated variant regions.

The V gene is TRBV7-2, the J gene TRBJ1-2; 7 bases agree with TRBD1. This clonotype originated in an adult in good health. The starting material was peripheral blood, obtained on day 0 of AZD1222 vaccination. The CDR3 DNA reads TGTGCCAGCACCGATACAGGGGTTATTGGCTACACCTTC. Translation: CASTDTGVIGYTF.